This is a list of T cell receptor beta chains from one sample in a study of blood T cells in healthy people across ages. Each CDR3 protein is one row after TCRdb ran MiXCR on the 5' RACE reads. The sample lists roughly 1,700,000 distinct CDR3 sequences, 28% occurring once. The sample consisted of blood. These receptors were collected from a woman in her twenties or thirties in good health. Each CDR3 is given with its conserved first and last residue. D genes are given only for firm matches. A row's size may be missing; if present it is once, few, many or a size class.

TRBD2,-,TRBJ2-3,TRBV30,CARKGGEGSSTDTQYF,TGTGCCCGGAAAGGTGGGGAGGGAAGTAGCACAGATACGCAGTATTTT
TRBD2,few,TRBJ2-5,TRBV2,CASSFNGGVGETQYF,TGTGCCAGCAGTTTCAACGGGGGGGTGGGAGAGACCCAGTACTTC
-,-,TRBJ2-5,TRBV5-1,CASSLYSVQETQYF,TGCGCCAGCAGCTTGTATTCAGTACAAGAGACCCAGTACTTC
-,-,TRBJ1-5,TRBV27,CASSSRDGRLNRPQHF,TGTGCCAGCAGTTCCCGGGACGGCCGTCTCAATCGGCCCCAGCATTTT
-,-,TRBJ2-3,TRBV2,CASSRDFLTDTQYF,TGTGCCAGCAGTCGGGACTTCCTCACAGATACGCAGTATTTT
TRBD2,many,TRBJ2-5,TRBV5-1,CASSLTSGGTQETQYF,TGCGCCAGCAGCCTGACTAGCGGGGGCACTCAAGAGACCCAGTACTTC
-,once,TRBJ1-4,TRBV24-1,CATGDHSAPTNEKLFF,TGTGCCACCGGTGATCACAGTGCCCCAACTAATGAAAAACTGTTTTTT
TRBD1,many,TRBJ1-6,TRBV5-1,CASSRTGEGSPLHF,TGCGCCAGCAGCCGGACAGGGGAAGGTTCACCCCTCCACTTT
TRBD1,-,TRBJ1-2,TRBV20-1,CSARTTGLYGYTF,TGCAGTGCTAGAACGACAGGGCTCTATGGCTACACCTTC
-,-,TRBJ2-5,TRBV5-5,CASSFRHCQETQYF,TGTGCCAGCAGCTTCCGACACTGCCAAGAGACCCAGTACTTC
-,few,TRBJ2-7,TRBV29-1,CSASPGSAYEQYF,TGCAGCGCCTCCCCTGGTTCGGCCTACGAGCAGTACTTC
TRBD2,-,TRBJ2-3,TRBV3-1,CASSPNSGRRSDTQYF,TGTGCCAGCAGCCCTAATAGCGGGAGACGGTCAGATACGCAGTATTTT
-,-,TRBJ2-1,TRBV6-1,CASIEGWNEQFF,TGTGCCAGCATCGAGGGGTGGAATGAGCAGTTCTTC
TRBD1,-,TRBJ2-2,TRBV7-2,CASQGDRGVAGELFF,TGTGCCAGCCAAGGGGACAGGGGCGTCGCCGGGGAGCTGTTTTTT
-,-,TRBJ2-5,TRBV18,CASSSLRGGFETQYF,TGTGCCAGCTCGTCCCTGAGGGGGGGATTCGAGACCCAGTACTTC
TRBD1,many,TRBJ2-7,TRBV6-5,CASSYGGPGGVEQYF,TGTGCCAGCAGTTATGGGGGACCAGGGGGAGTCGAGCAGTACTTC
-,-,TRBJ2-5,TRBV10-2,CASSEAGNSAGQYF,TGCGCCAGCAGTGAGGCGGGGAATTCCGCGGGGCAGTACTTC
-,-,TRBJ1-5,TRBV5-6,CTSSLAAGVPNQPQHF,TGTACCAGCAGCTTGGCTGCCGGGGTTCCGAATCAGCCCCAGCATTTT
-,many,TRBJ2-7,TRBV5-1,CASSDRSSYEQYF,TGCGCCAGCAGCGACAGGTCCTCCTACGAGCAGTACTTC
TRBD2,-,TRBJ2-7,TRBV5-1,CASSPSSGGTYNEQYF,TGCGCCAGCAGCCCCTCTAGCGGGGGGACCTACAATGAGCAGTACTTC
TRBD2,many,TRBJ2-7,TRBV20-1,CSAPISGRVSYEQYF,TGCAGTGCTCCCATAAGCGGGAGGGTATCCTACGAGCAGTACTTC
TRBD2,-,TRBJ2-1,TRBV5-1,CASSLDGGVFNEQFF,TGCGCCAGCAGCTTGGACGGGGGGGTTTTCAATGAGCAGTTCTTC
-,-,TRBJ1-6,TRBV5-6,CASSFTPDSPLHF,TGTGCCAGCAGCTTTACACCTGATTCACCCCTCCACTTT
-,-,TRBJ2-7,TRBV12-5,CASGDPGTGSYEQYF,TGTGCTAGTGGGGACCCCGGGACGGGTTCCTACGAGCAGTACTTC
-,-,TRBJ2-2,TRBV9,CASSVGVQSNTGELFF,TGTGCCAGCAGCGTGGGGGTACAGTCAAACACCGGGGAGCTGTTTTTT
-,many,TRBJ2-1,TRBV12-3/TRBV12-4,CATSFGSSNEQFF,TGTGCCACCTCCTTCGGGAGCTCCAATGAGCAGTTCTTC
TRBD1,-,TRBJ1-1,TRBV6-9,CAGKGDSEAFF,TGTGCCGGCAAGGGGGACAGCGAAGCTTTCTTT
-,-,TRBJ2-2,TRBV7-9,CASSLAGGRSTGELFF,TGTGCCAGCAGCTTAGCTGGGGGCAGGAGCACCGGGGAGCTGTTTTTT
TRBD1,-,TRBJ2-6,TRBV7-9,CTSTSGGQGTGANVLTF,TGTACCAGCACCTCAGGGGGACAGGGGACCGGGGCCAACGTCCTGACTTTC
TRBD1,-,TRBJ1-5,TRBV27,CASSASTGRPQHF,TGTGCCAGCAGTGCCTCGACAGGGCGGCCCCAGCATTTT
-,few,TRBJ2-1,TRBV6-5,CASSYSEGRLEFF,TGTGCCAGCAGTTACTCAGAGGGGCGTCTTGAGTTCTTC
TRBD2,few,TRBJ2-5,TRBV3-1,CASSLPSTSGEGKTQYF,TGTGCCAGCAGCCTGCCCTCGACTAGCGGGGAGGGGAAGACCCAGTACTTC
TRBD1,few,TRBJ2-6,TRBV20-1,CSAQQGTGANVLTF,TGCAGTGCTCAACAGGGGACTGGGGCCAACGTCCTGACTTTC
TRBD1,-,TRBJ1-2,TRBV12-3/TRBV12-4,CASSLYGTGRGHTF,TGTGCCAGCAGTTTATATGGGACAGGAAGGGGCCACACCTTC
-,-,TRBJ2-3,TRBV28,CASRRRVGALTDTQYF,TGTGCCAGCAGACGAAGGGTAGGAGCGCTCACAGATACGCAGTATTTT
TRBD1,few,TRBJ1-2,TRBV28,CATRTGGIYGYTF,TGTGCCACCCGGACAGGGGGGATCTATGGCTACACCTTC
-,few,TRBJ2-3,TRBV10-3,CAISEVSGSTDTQYF,TGTGCCATCAGTGAGGTTAGCGGAAGCACAGATACGCAGTATTTT